Listed below are T cell receptor beta chains from one sample, sequenced in a study of beta chain features in type 1 diabetes. Profiled with immunoSEQ multiplex PCR; TCRdb holds only in-frame clones, not every one. The sample records fewer than 400,000 clones, around 7.6% being singletons. Specimen: central memory CD4+ T cells from blood. Every receptor here comes from a woman under 30 in good health. The CDR3 runs from the conserved cysteine through the conserved F or W. The order of the fields is D gene, V gene, clone size, J gene, CDR3 protein, CDR3 DNA. D genes are given only for firm matches. Not all rows give a size; the values are once, few, many and, for expanded clones, a class.

D gene: NA
V gene: TRBV7-2
clone size: NA
J gene: TRBJ2-7
CDR3 protein: CASSPRDGGVEQYF
CDR3 DNA: TGTGCCAGCAGCCCCCGCGACGGTGGGGTCGAGCAGTACTTC

D gene: TRBD2
V gene: TRBV27
clone size: NA
J gene: TRBJ2-1
CDR3 protein: CASSFWTSGRNEQFF
CDR3 DNA: TGTGCCAGCAGTTTCTGGACTAGCGGGAGAAATGAGCAGTTCTTC

D gene: NA
V gene: TRBV7-9
clone size: NA
J gene: TRBJ2-7
CDR3 protein: CASSLGGQSYEQYF
CDR3 DNA: TGTGCCAGCAGCTTAGGAGGTCAATCCTACGAGCAGTACTTC

D gene: NA
V gene: TRBV11-2
clone size: few
J gene: TRBJ1-1
CDR3 protein: CASSLSIQGLTEAFF
CDR3 DNA: TGTGCCAGCAGCTTATCGATCCAGGGTCTCACTGAAGCTTTCTTT

D gene: TRBD2
V gene: TRBV6-5
clone size: NA
J gene: TRBJ2-1
CDR3 protein: CASSVAGGRDEQFF
CDR3 DNA: TGTGCCAGCAGTGTCGCGGGGGGGCGGGATGAGCAGTTCTTC

D gene: NA
V gene: TRBV6-6
clone size: few
J gene: TRBJ1-2
CDR3 protein: CASSYGASGNGYTF
CDR3 DNA: TGTGCCAGCAGCTACGGGGCGTCGGGTAATGGCTACACCTTC

D gene: NA
V gene: TRBV4-2
clone size: few
J gene: TRBJ2-5
CDR3 protein: CASSFDSYQETQYF
CDR3 DNA: TGTGCCAGCAGCTTCGACAGTTACCAAGAGACCCAGTACTTC

D gene: NA
V gene: TRBV20-1
clone size: few
J gene: TRBJ1-1
CDR3 protein: CSARVRTEAFF
CDR3 DNA: TGCAGTGCTAGAGTTCGCACTGAAGCTTTCTTT

D gene: NA
V gene: TRBV2
clone size: few
J gene: TRBJ2-7
CDR3 protein: CASNRAVGEQYF
CDR3 DNA: TGTGCCAGCAACAGGGCCGTTGGGGAGCAGTACTTC

D gene: TRBD1
V gene: TRBV28
clone size: few
J gene: TRBJ1-2
CDR3 protein: CASSSRQGWYGYTF
CDR3 DNA: TGTGCCAGCAGTTCACGACAGGGCTGGTATGGCTACACCTTC

D gene: TRBD1
V gene: TRBV10-3
clone size: many
J gene: TRBJ1-1
CDR3 protein: CAISRTGGRTTEAFF
CDR3 DNA: TGTGCCATCAGTAGAACAGGGGGCAGGACCACTGAAGCTTTCTTT

D gene: NA
V gene: TRBV7-2
clone size: many
J gene: TRBJ2-7
CDR3 protein: CASSLQADASYEQYF
CDR3 DNA: TGTGCCAGCAGCCTACAGGCAGATGCATCCTACGAGCAGTACTTC

D gene: NA
V gene: TRBV7-3
clone size: NA
J gene: TRBJ2-1
CDR3 protein: CASSLMSGPNNEQFF
CDR3 DNA: TGTGCCAGCAGCTTAATGTCAGGGCCAAACAATGAGCAGTTCTTC

D gene: TRBD1
V gene: TRBV7-6
clone size: NA
J gene: TRBJ1-2
CDR3 protein: CASSRGTENYGYTF
CDR3 DNA: TGTGCCAGCAGCCGCGGGACAGAGAACTATGGCTACACCTTC

D gene: NA
V gene: TRBV7-6
clone size: few
J gene: TRBJ2-1
CDR3 protein: CASSLGHPYNEQFF
CDR3 DNA: TGTGCCAGCAGCTTGGGCCACCCCTACAATGAGCAGTTCTTC

D gene: NA
V gene: TRBV6-5
clone size: once
J gene: TRBJ1-1
CDR3 protein: CASRITGGSPTEAFF
CDR3 DNA: TGTGCCAGCAGGATTACGGGGGGTTCCCCCACTGAAGCTTTCTTT

D gene: TRBD1
V gene: TRBV18
clone size: NA
J gene: TRBJ2-6
CDR3 protein: CASSPSTGGSGANVLTF
CDR3 DNA: TGTGCCAGCTCCCCATCGACAGGGGGCTCCGGGGCCAACGTCCTGACTTTC

D gene: NA
V gene: TRBV5-1
clone size: many
J gene: TRBJ1-5
CDR3 protein: CASSWNPGSNQPQHF
CDR3 DNA: TGCGCCAGCAGCTGGAACCCAGGGAGCAATCAGCCCCAGCATTTT

D gene: TRBD1
V gene: TRBV4-2
clone size: few
J gene: TRBJ2-7
CDR3 protein: CASSFQGDQFYEQYF
CDR3 DNA: TGTGCCAGCAGCTTCCAGGGGGATCAATTCTACGAGCAGTACTTC

D gene: NA
V gene: TRBV6-5
clone size: many
J gene: TRBJ2-3
CDR3 protein: CASSYSDGGTDTQYF
CDR3 DNA: TGTGCCAGCAGTTACTCGGACGGAGGCACAGATACGCAGTATTTT

D gene: NA
V gene: TRBV9
clone size: few
J gene: TRBJ2-3
CDR3 protein: CASSVLQGADTQYF
CDR3 DNA: TGTGCCAGCAGCGTACTTCAGGGTGCGGATACGCAGTATTTT

D gene: TRBD2
V gene: TRBV11-1
clone size: NA
J gene: TRBJ2-7
CDR3 protein: CASSPGLADYEQYF
CDR3 DNA: TGTGCCAGCAGCCCAGGACTAGCGGACTACGAGCAGTACTTC

D gene: TRBD2
V gene: TRBV7-8
clone size: few
J gene: TRBJ2-7
CDR3 protein: CASSLGPLVWTSVMEQYF
CDR3 DNA: TGTGCCAGCAGCTTAGGTCCGCTGGTTTGGACTAGCGTCATGGAGCAGTACTTC

D gene: TRBD1
V gene: TRBV28
clone size: NA
J gene: TRBJ2-4
CDR3 protein: CASARLPGTAYKNIQYF
CDR3 DNA: TGTGCCAGCGCTCGCCTCCCTGGGACAGCCTACAAAAACATTCAGTACTTC

D gene: NA
V gene: TRBV5-6
clone size: NA
J gene: TRBJ2-3
CDR3 protein: CASSLSQAWHTQYF
CDR3 DNA: TGTGCCAGCAGCTTGTCTCAGGCTTGGCATACGCAGTATTTT

D gene: NA
V gene: TRBV7-2
clone size: NA
J gene: TRBJ1-1
CDR3 protein: CASSPVNTEAFF
CDR3 DNA: TGTGCCAGCAGCCCAGTAAACACTGAAGCTTTCTTT

D gene: NA
V gene: TRBV15
clone size: many
J gene: TRBJ2-6
CDR3 protein: CATSSSRAGANVLTF
CDR3 DNA: TGTGCCACCAGCAGCAGCAGGGCTGGGGCCAACGTCCTGACTTTC

D gene: NA
V gene: TRBV7-2
clone size: few
J gene: TRBJ2-7
CDR3 protein: CASSLAGSYEQYF
CDR3 DNA: TGTGCCAGCAGCTTAGCGGGTTCCTACGAGCAGTACTTC

D gene: TRBD1
V gene: TRBV11-1
clone size: few
J gene: TRBJ2-3
CDR3 protein: CASSPRTGYTDTQYF
CDR3 DNA: TGTGCCAGCAGCCCCAGGACAGGGTACACAGATACGCAGTATTTT

D gene: NA
V gene: TRBV18
clone size: NA
J gene: TRBJ2-6
CDR3 protein: CASSPLAHNSGANVLTF
CDR3 DNA: TGTGCCAGCTCACCACTCGCACACAACTCTGGGGCCAACGTCCTGACTTTC

D gene: NA
V gene: TRBV19
clone size: few
J gene: TRBJ2-1
CDR3 protein: CASSRQSSYNEQFF
CDR3 DNA: TGTGCCAGTAGTCGGCAGAGCTCCTACAATGAGCAGTTCTTC

D gene: NA
V gene: TRBV7-8
clone size: many
J gene: TRBJ2-2
CDR3 protein: CASSLYQDPNTGELFF
CDR3 DNA: TGTGCCAGCAGCTTATACCAGGATCCGAACACCGGGGAGCTGTTTTTT

D gene: NA
V gene: TRBV18
clone size: few
J gene: TRBJ2-7
CDR3 protein: CASSPAVPSWEQYF
CDR3 DNA: TGTGCCAGCTCACCAGCGGTGCCGAGTTGGGAGCAGTACTTC

D gene: TRBD2
V gene: TRBV5-1
clone size: few
J gene: TRBJ2-5
CDR3 protein: CASMPLAGGWETQYF
CDR3 DNA: TGCGCCAGCATGCCACTAGCGGGAGGTTGGGAGACCCAGTACTTC

D gene: NA
V gene: TRBV28
clone size: NA
J gene: TRBJ1-2
CDR3 protein: CASSRTEYGYTF
CDR3 DNA: TGTGCCAGCAGTCGGACTGAATATGGCTACACCTTC

D gene: TRBD2
V gene: TRBV7-9
clone size: NA
J gene: TRBJ2-3
CDR3 protein: CASSHSSGRTTDTQYF
CDR3 DNA: TGTGCCAGCAGCCATTCTAGCGGGCGGACCACAGATACGCAGTATTTT

D gene: NA
V gene: TRBV14
clone size: NA
J gene: TRBJ2-1
CDR3 protein: CASSQDPRLATIF
CDR3 DNA: TGTGCCAGCAGCCAAGATCCAAGGCTAGCGACTATCTTC

D gene: NA
V gene: TRBV7-8
clone size: NA
J gene: TRBJ2-3
CDR3 protein: CASSLGSSTDTQYF
CDR3 DNA: TGTGCCAGCAGCTTAGGTAGTAGTACAGATACGCAGTATTTT

D gene: NA
V gene: TRBV21-1
clone size: NA
J gene: TRBJ2-7
CDR3 protein: CASSKLTGLINPSSYEQYF
CDR3 DNA: TGTGCCAGCAGCAAACTCACAGGGCTTATTAATCCTTCCTCCTACGAGCAGTACTTC

D gene: TRBD2
V gene: TRBV28
clone size: few
J gene: TRBJ2-5
CDR3 protein: CASSPNGLAQETQYF
CDR3 DNA: TGTGCCAGCAGTCCCAACGGACTAGCACAAGAGACCCAGTACTTC

D gene: NA
V gene: TRBV19
clone size: few
J gene: TRBJ2-6
CDR3 protein: CASSLWTSGANVLTF
CDR3 DNA: TGTGCCAGTAGTTTGTGGACATCTGGGGCCAACGTCCTGACTTTC